This TCR beta chain was captured by sequencing in a study of beta chain features in type 1 diabetes. Study background: Patients looked much like healthy donors when it came to age, gender and cell yields. The study, taken as a whole, reports: Here, the possible influence of HLA type (on TCRB rearrangement) remained unresolved.

In regard to this clone: What it binds is unknown.

Based on CD45RO/CCR7/CD25/CD127/CD95/CD27, CD4+ regulatory, stem cell-like memory, naive and central memory cells were sorted. The isolated RNA, all of it, was reverse transcribed, so expressed TCRB transcripts were what got sequenced. Several million reads on average were seen across naive, central memory and regulatory T cell samples. Clones were sequenced by immunoSEQ multiplex PCR, and TCRdb holds only the in-frame ones, with some missing. The sample consists of 130,000 to 150,000 clones, about 50% of them appearing once. CDR1 SEHNR and CDR2 FQNEAQ come from the germline V gene (reference sequence). The CDR3 contains 15 residues. With 5 bases removed from V and 0 bases from J, the gap between germline ends came to 11 bases.

The specimen sequenced was Tregs from blood. The chain joins TRBV7-9 to TRBJ1-3; D gene uncertain. The clonotype comes from a young man in good health. The CDR3 is CASSQDRSSGNTIYF. CDR3 in DNA: TGTGCCAGCAGCCAAGACCGGAGCTCTGGAAACACCATATATTTT.